This T cell receptor (beta chain) was captured in a study of cytotoxic CD8 clonotypes in ibrutinib-treated CLL. Only in-frame clones appear in the TCRdb table, and some are missing; sequencing was by immunoSEQ multiplex PCR. The sample has about 130,000 clones; approximately 83% are singletons. J lost 7 bases, V lost 5 bases, and 12 bases had no gene match. CDR3 length equals 17 residues. In germline, CDR1 is MNHEY, CDR2 SMNVEV (reference sequence). The sample in question was PBMCs, obtained after 24 months of ibrutinib treatment. V is TRBV27 and J is TRBJ2-2; 11 nucleotides line up with TRBD2. The sequence came from a human donor with chronic lymphocytic leukemia. In DNA form, the CDR3 reads TGTGCCAGCAGTCTCAATTTTGGACTAGCGGGTCACGGGGAGCTGTTTTTT. It yields the protein CASSLNFGLAGHGELFF.